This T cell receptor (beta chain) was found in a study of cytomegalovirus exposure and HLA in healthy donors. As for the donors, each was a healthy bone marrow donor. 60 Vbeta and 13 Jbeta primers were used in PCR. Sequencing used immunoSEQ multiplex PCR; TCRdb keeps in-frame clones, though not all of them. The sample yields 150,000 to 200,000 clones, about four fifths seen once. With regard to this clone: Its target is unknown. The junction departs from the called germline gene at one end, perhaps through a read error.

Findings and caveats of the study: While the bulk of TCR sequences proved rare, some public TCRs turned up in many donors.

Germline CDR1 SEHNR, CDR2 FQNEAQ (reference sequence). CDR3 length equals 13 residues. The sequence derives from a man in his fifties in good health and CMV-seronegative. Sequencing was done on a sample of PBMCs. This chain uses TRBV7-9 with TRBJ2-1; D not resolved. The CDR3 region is CSSSLAGRHEQFF. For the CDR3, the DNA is TGTTCCAGCAGCTTAGCTGGGCGCCATGAGCAGTTCTTC. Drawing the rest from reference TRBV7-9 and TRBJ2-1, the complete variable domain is DTGVSQNPRHKITKRGQNVTFRCDPISEHNRLYWYRQTLGQGPEFLTYFQNEAQLEKSRLLSDRFSAERPKGSFSTLEIQRTEQGDSAMYLCSSSLAGRHEQFFGPGTRLTVL.